This passage covers 6 T cell receptor beta chains from one sample sequenced in a study of response to subunit inactivated influenza vaccine. Each CDR3 protein is one row after TCRdb ran MiXCR on the RT-PCR reads. This sample carries 650,000 to 700,000 distinct CDR3 sequences, around 16% of them seen once, and the ten largest clones take around a tenth. This specimen consisted of PBMCs from blood, obtained 11 to 12 days after vaccination. The source of these receptors is a man in his fifties who received an inactivated influenza vaccine.

Points on this clonotype: It is unclear where the CDR3 begins or ends on the DNA, so no DNA is shown, and the CDR3 is as TCRdb lists it. The chain joins TRBV7-8 to TRBJ2-3; the listed D gene, TRBD1, was not tested against the DNA. The germline CDR1 and CDR2 sequences are SGHVS and FQNEAQ. The CDR3 is 17 amino acids long, termini counted. This CDR3 is CASSLGVRTVVGGGAYF.

The rearrangement joins TRBV12-3 or TRBV12-4 to TRBJ2-7, with D tentatively TRBD1 (6 bases). This CDR3 comprises 12 residues. The V end was cut by 6 bases, the J end by 5 bases, with 11 bases between. CDR3 nucleotides: TGTGCCAGCAGAGCAGGGGTTAACGAGCAGTACTTC. It codes for CASRAGVNEQYF.

This clonotype occurred a few times. The chain employs TRBV13 and TRBJ2-7; D assignment may be TRBD1 or TRBD2 (7 bases each). The CDR3 totals 16 residues. Trimming took off 4 bases at V and 3 bases at J, with 19 bases between the two ends. Per the germline V gene, CDR1 is PRHDT and CDR2 is FYEKMQ (reference sequence). CDR3 amino acids: CASSSKGTGEGYEQYF. The CDR3 DNA follows: TGTGCCAGCAGCTCAAAGGGAACAGGGGAGGGCTACGAGCAGTACTTC.

This chain links TRBV29-1 with TRBJ2-1; D gene uncertain. Trimming removed 2 bases at V and 14 bases at J, with 16 bases between. Germline V gene sequence: CDR1 SQVTM, CDR2 ANQGSEA. CDR3 length equals 12 residues. The DNA of the CDR3 is TGCAGCGTTGAATCGGGTAGTAGGTATAAGTTCTTC. It is translated as CSVESGSRYKFF.

This clonotype was recorded at least ten times. V gene TRBV28 combines with J gene TRBJ2-3; 10 nucleotides align to TRBD2. This CDR3 contains 18 residues. Germline lookup yields CDR1 MDHEN and CDR2 SYDVKM. The ends lost 4 bases at V and 5 bases at J; junction bases unmatched: 15. The CDR3 nucleotides are TGTGCCAGCAGTTCCCCCCTTGAAGCGGGGGGGCCGGGAGATACGCAGTATTTT. Translating gives CASSSPLEAGGPGDTQYF. Filled out from reference TRBV28 and TRBJ2-3, the complete variable domain reads DVKVTQSSRYLVKRTGEKVFLECVQDMDHENMFWYRQDPGLGLRLIYFSYDVKMKEKGDIPEGYSVSREKKERFSLILESASTNQTSMYLCASSSPLEAGGPGDTQYFGPGTRLTVL.

This clonotype has more than one count but fewer than ten. The V call is TRBV7-8, the J call TRBJ2-1; D might be TRBD1 or TRBD2, each matching 5 bases. V lost 1 base and J lost 7, with 11 bases in between. CDR3 size: 14 residues. The germline gives CDR1 SGHVS, CDR2 FQNEAQ. CDR3 coding DNA: TGTGCCAGCAGCTTAGAGGGGACCTTTAATGAGCAGTTCTTC. It yields the protein CASSLEGTFNEQFF.